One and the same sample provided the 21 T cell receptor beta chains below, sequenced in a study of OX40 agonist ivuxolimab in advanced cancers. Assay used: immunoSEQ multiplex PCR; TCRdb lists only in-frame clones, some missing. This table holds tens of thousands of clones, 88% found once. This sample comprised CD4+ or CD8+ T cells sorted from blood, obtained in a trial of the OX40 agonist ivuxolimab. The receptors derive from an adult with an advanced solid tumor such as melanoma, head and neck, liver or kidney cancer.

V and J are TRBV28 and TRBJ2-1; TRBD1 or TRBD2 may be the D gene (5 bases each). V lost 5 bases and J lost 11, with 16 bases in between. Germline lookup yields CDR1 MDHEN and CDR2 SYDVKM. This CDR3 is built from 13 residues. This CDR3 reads CASSTLGTSQQFF. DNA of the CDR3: TGTGCCAGCAGTACCCTGGGGACCTCGCAGCAGTTCTTC. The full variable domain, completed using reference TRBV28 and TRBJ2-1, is DVKVTQSSRYLVKRTGEKVFLECVQDMDHENMFWYRQDPGLGLRLIYFSYDVKMKEKGDIPEGYSVSREKKERFSLILESASTNQTSMYLCASSTLGTSQQFFGPGTRLTVL.

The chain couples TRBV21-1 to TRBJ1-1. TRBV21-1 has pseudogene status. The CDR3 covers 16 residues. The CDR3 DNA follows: TGTGCCAGCAGCAAAAAGGGGTTGGGGGAAGGGGCTGAAGCTTTCTTT. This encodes CASSKKGLGEGAEAFF.

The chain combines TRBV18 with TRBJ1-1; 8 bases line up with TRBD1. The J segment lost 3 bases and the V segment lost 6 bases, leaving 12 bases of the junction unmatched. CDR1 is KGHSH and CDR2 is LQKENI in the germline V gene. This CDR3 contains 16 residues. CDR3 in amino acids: CASSPGQGAVDTEAFF. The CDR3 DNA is TGTGCCAGCTCGCCCGGCCAGGGGGCCGTGGACACTGAAGCTTTCTTT.

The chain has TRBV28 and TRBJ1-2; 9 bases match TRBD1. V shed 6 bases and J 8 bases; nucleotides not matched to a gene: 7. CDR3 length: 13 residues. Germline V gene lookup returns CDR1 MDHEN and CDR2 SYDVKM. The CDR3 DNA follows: TGTGCCAGCAGACCTACAGGGGGCAAGGGCTACACCTTC. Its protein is CASRPTGGKGYTF.

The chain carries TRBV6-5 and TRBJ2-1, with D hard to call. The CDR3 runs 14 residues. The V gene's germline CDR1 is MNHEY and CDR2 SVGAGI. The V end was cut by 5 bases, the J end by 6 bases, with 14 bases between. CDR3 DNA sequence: TGTGCCAGCAGTCGGGCCGCCTTGGGCAATGAGCAGTTCTTC. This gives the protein CASSRAALGNEQFF.

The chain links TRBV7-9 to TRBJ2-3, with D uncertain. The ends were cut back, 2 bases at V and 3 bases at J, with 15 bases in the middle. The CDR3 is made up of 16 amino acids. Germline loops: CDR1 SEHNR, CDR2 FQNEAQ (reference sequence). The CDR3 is CASSLLGLQKTDTQYF. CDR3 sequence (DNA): TGTGCCAGCAGCTTACTAGGTTTACAGAAAACAGATACGCAGTATTTT.

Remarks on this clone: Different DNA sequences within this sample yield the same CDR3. The CDR3 DNA sequence: TGTGCCAGTAGGGACAGGGGCACAGATACGCAGTATTTT. Residues: CASRDRGTDTQYF. The J gene is TRBJ2-3, the V gene TRBV19; 8 nucleotides match TRBD1. V lost 6 bases, J lost 1 base, and 0 bases stayed unmatched. CDR1 and CDR2 (germline): LNHDA, SQIVND (reference sequence). This CDR3 is 13 amino acids long.

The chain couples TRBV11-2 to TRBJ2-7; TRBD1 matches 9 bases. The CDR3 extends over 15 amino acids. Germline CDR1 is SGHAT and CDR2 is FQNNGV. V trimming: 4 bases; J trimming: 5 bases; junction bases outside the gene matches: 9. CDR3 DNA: TGTGCCAGCAGCTACACAGGGGGCGCCGCCAACGAGCAGTACTTC. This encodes CASSYTGGAANEQYF.

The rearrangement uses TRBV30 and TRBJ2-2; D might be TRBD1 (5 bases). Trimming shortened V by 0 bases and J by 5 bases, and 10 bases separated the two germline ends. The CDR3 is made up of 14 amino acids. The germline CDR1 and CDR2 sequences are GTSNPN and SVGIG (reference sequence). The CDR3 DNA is TGTGCCTGGAGTGTCGAACCAGGGACCGGGGAGCTGTTTTTT. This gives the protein CAWSVEPGTGELFF.

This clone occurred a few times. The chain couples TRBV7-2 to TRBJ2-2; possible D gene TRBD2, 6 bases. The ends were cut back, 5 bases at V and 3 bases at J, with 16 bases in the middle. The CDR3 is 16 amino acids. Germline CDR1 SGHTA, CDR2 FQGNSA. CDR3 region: CASSLNSGGDTGELFF. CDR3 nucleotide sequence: TGTGCCAGCAGCCTAAACAGCGGCGGGGACACCGGGGAGCTGTTTTTT.

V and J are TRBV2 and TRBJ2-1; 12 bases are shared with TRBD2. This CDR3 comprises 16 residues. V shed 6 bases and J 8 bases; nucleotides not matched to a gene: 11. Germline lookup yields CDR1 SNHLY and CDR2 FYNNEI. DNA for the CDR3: TGTGCCAGCAGGGCGGCTAGCGGGAGGGTCGGCGATGAGCAGTTCTTC. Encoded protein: CASRAASGRVGDEQFF.

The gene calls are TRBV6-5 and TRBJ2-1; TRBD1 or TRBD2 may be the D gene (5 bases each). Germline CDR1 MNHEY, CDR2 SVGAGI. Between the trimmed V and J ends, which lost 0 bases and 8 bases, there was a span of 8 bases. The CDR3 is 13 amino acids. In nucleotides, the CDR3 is TGTGCCAGCAGTTACTCGGGGCGGGATGAGCAGTTCTTC. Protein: CASSYSGRDEQFF.

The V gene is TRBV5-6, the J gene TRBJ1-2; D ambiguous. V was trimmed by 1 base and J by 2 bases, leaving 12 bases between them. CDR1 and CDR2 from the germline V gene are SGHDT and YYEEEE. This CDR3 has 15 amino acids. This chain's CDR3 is CASSLYPPGNYGYTF. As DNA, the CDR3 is TGTGCCAGCAGCTTGTATCCGCCCGGGAACTATGGCTACACCTTC.

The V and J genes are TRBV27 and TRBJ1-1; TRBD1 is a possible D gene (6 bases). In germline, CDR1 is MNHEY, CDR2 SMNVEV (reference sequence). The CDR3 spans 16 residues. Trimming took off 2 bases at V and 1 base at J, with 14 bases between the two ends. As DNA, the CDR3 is TGTGCCAGCAGTTTAGTAGGGGGAATGACGAACACTGAAGCTTTCTTT. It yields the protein CASSLVGGMTNTEAFF.

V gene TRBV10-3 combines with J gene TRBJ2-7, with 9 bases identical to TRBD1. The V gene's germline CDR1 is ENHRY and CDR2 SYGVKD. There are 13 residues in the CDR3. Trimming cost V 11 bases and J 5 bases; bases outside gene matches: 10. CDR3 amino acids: CAAAEQGADEQYF. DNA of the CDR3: TGTGCCGCCGCAGAACAGGGGGCGGACGAGCAGTACTTC.

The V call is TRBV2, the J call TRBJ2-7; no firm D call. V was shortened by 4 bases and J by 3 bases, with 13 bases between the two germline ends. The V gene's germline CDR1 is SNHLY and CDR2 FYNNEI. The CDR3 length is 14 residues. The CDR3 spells CASSGRLGGYEQYF. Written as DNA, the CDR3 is TGTGCCAGCAGTGGACGGCTTGGCGGCTACGAGCAGTACTTC.

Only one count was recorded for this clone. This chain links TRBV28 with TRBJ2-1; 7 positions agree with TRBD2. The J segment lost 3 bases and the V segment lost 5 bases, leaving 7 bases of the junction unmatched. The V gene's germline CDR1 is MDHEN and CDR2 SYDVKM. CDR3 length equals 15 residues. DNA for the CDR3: TGTGCCAGCAGTCAACTAGCGCAAATCTACAATGAGCAGTTCTTC. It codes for CASSQLAQIYNEQFF.

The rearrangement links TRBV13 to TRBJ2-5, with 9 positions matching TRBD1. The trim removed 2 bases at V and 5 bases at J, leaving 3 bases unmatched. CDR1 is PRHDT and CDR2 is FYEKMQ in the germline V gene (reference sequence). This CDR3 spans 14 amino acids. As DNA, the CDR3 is TGTGCCAGCAGCTTAAACAGGGGGCTGGAGACCCAGTACTTC. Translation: CASSLNRGLETQYF. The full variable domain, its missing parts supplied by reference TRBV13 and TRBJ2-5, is AAGVIQSPRHLIKEKRETATLKCYPIPRHDTVYWYQQGPGQDPQFLISFYEKMQSDKGSIPDRFSAQQFSDYHSELNMSSLELGDSALYFCASSLNRGLETQYFGPGTRLLVL.

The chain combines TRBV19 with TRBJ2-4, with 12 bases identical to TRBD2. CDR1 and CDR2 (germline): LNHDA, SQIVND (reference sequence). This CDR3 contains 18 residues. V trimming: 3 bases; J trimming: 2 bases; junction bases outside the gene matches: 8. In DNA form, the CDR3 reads TGTGCCAGTAGTATCGGGCTAGCGGGAGGGTCGACCAAAAACATTCAGTACTTC. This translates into CASSIGLAGGSTKNIQYF.

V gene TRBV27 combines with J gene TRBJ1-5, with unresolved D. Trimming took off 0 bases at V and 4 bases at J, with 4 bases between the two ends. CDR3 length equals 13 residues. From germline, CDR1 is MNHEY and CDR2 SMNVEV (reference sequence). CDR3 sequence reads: CASSLSRNQPQHF. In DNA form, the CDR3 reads TGTGCCAGCAGTTTATCGAGGAATCAGCCCCAGCATTTT.

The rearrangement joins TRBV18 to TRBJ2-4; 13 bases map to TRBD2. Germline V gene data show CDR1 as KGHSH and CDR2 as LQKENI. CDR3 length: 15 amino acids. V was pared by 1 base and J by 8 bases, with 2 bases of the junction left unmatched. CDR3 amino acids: CASSPRTSGSDIQYF. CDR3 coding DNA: TGTGCCAGCTCACCACGGACTAGCGGGAGTGACATTCAGTACTTC. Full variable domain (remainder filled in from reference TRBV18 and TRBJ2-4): NAGVMQNPRHLVRRRGQEARLRCSPMKGHSHVYWYRQLPEEGLKFMVYLQKENIIDESGMPKERFSAEFPKEGPSILRIQQVVRGDSAAYFCASSPRTSGSDIQYFGAGTRLSVL.